Sequencing of this TCR beta chain was carried out in a study of Ad26.COV2.S vaccination and SARS-CoV-2 variants. Notes on the study in general: Vaccinees displayed broader spike-specific TCR repertoires than placebo recipients. Total T cell responses were possibly underestimated by TCR breadth and depth analyses.

The CDR3 consists of 13 residues. Per the germline V gene, CDR1 is SGHTA and CDR2 is FQGNSA. The V and J ends lost 1 base and 11 bases respectively, with 14 bases between them. Assay used: immunoSEQ multiplex PCR; TCRdb lists only in-frame clones, some missing. The sample records about 100,000 clones, over 70% being singletons. Note on this clone: Its antigen is unknown.

This clonotype originated in a human donor who had recovered from COVID-19. The specimen was peripheral blood, collected after recovery from COVID-19. The rearrangement joins TRBV7-2 to TRBJ1-1; D might be TRBD1 (6 bases). CDR3 DNA sequence: TGTGCCAGCAGCTTAGTGGCGCAGGGGTGGGCTTTCTTT. It codes for CASSLVAQGWAFF.